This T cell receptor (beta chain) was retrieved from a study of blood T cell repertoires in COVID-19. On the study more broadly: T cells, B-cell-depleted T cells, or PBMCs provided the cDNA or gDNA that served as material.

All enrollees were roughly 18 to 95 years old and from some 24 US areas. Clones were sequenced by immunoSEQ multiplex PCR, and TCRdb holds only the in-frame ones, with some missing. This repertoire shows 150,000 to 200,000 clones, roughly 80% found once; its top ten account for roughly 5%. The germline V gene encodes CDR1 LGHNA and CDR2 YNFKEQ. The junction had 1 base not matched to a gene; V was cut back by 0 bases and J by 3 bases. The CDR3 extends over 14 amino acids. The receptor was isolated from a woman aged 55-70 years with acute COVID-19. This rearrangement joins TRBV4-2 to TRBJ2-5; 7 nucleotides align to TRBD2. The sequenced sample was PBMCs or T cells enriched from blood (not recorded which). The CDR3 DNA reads TGTGCCAGCAGCCAAGATGGGGGGGAAGAGACCCAGTACTTC. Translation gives CASSQDGGEETQYF.